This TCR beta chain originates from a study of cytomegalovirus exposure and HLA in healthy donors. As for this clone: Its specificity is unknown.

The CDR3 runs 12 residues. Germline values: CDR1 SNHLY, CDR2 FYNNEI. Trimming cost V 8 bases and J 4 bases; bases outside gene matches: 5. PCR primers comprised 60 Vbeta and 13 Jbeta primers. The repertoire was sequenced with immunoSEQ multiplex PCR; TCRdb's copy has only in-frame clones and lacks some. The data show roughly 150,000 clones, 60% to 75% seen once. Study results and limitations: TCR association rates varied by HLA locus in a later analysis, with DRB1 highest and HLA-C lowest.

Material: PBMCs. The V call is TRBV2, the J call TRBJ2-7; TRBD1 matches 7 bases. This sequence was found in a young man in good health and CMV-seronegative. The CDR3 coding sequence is TGTGCCAGCGGGGAACAGGGGTACGAGCAGTACTTC. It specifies CASGEQGYEQYF.